The rows below give T cell receptor beta chains drawn from one sample of a study of regulatory T cells in long-lasting Graves disease. TCRdb re-analysed the multiplex PCR reads in MiXCR, keeping a single row per CDR3 protein. The data contain about 660,000 distinct CDR3 sequences, roughly 30% of them singletons. Specimen: peripheral blood mononuclear cells (PBMCs), collected when the disease was refractory, from a patient treated with antithyroid drugs. All receptors come from a female donor with Graves disease. Each CDR3 is given with its conserved first and last residue. Fields, in order: clone size, J gene, D gene, V gene, CDR3 DNA, CDR3 protein. The D gene is left open where the match is weak. Clone size appears in some rows only: once, few, many, or a class for an expanded clone.

NA	TRBJ2-2	NA	TRBV5-1	TGCGCCAGCAGCTTGCAGGGACAACAGAACACCGGGGAGCTGTTTTTT	CASSLQGQQNTGELFF
NA	TRBJ1-3	NA	TRBV28	TGTGCCGGCAGTTTTCCAGGGGCTGGAAACACCATATATTTT	CAGSFPGAGNTIYF
NA	TRBJ2-3	NA	TRBV29-1	TGCAGCGTTGGTGTATTTGGGAGCACAGATACGCAGTATTTT	CSVGVFGSTDTQYF
NA	TRBJ1-5	NA	TRBV6-1	TGTGCCAGCAGTGCTCAGGATCTCAATCAGCCCCAGCATTTT	CASSAQDLNQPQHF
few	TRBJ1-1	NA	TRBV2	TGTGCCAGCAGTGATATTCCTGAAGCTTTCTTT	CASSDIPEAFF
NA	TRBJ2-7	NA	TRBV18	TGTGCCAGCTCACCACCGGTGGGAAACGAGCAGTACTTC	CASSPPVGNEQYF
NA	TRBJ1-6	NA	TRBV3-1	TGTGCCAGCAGCCAACCCCTCTATAATTCACCCCTCCACTTT	CASSQPLYNSPLHF
few	TRBJ1-3	NA	TRBV7-2	TGTGCCAGCAGCTCGCAGACAGCAACCTCTGGAAACACCATATATTTT	CASSSQTATSGNTIYF
many	TRBJ1-5	NA	TRBV28	TGTGCCAGCAGTCCCAACAGGGCCGATCAGCCCCAGCATTTT	CASSPNRADQPQHF
many	TRBJ1-1	TRBD1	TRBV6-1	TGTGCCAGCCAGGGGGGCGAGAGAACTGAAGCTTTCTTT	CASQGGERTEAFF
NA	TRBJ2-7	NA	TRBV15	TGTGCCACCAGCAGAGGGGCGTACACGAGCTCCTACGAGCAGTACTTC	CATSRGAYTSSYEQYF
NA	TRBJ2-7	NA	TRBV7-2	TGTGCCAGCAGCTTTCAAAGCGGAAGCTCCTACGAGCAGTACTTC	CASSFQSGSSYEQYF
NA	TRBJ2-7	TRBD2	TRBV6-1	TGTGCCAGCAGTGAAGGGCCTAGCGGGATCTACGAGCAGTACTTC	CASSEGPSGIYEQYF
NA	TRBJ1-2	NA	TRBV11-2	TGTGCCAGCAGCTTAGACGGCTCGAGGAATGGCTACACCTTC	CASSLDGSRNGYTF
NA	TRBJ2-7	NA	TRBV20-1	TGCAGTGCTAGAGAAGGGAGGACATTAACCTACGAGCAGTACTTC	CSAREGRTLTYEQYF
NA	TRBJ1-2	NA	TRBV12-3/TRBV12-4	TGTGCCAGCCGGGACCCCCCTGGCGGCTACACCTTC	CASRDPPGGYTF
many	TRBJ1-2	NA	TRBV6-1	TGTGCCAGCAGTGAAGTCTCGGGGGGTGGCTACACCTTC	CASSEVSGGGYTF
few	TRBJ1-5	NA	TRBV7-9	TGTGCCAGCGCACAATTTAACCAGCCCCAGCATTTT	CASAQFNQPQHF
NA	TRBJ2-7	TRBD1	TRBV6-1	TGTGCCAGCACCGCAACAGGGGTGGTCTACGAGCAGTACTTC	CASTATGVVYEQYF
NA	TRBJ1-1	TRBD1	TRBV5-1	TGCGCCAGCAGCTGGGGGACAGGGGGCGTCATGAACACTGAAGCTTTCTTT	CASSWGTGGVMNTEAFF
NA	TRBJ2-5	NA	TRBV27	TGTGCCAGCAGTTTATTGGGAGGGGGCGACGGAGAGACCCAGTACTTC	CASSLLGGGDGETQYF
NA	TRBJ2-5	NA	TRBV19	TGTGCCAGTAGATCCCGGTCCCCGGAGACCCAGTACTTC	CASRSRSPETQYF
NA	TRBJ2-5	TRBD1	TRBV7-6	TGTGCCAGCAGCTTCGAGAGGGGGCCCCAAGAGACCCAGTACTTC	CASSFERGPQETQYF
NA	TRBJ1-2	NA	TRBV6-1	TGTGCCAGCAACTACGACATTACTAACTATGGCTACACCTTC	CASNYDITNYGYTF
NA	TRBJ2-7	NA	TRBV7-2	TGTGCCAGCAGCTCCCCCCTGACCGGGGTGTCGGACGAGCAGTACTTC	CASSSPLTGVSDEQYF
NA	TRBJ2-7	NA	TRBV19	TGTGCCAGTAGTAATAGGTCCTACGAGCAGTACTTC	CASSNRSYEQYF
few	TRBJ2-7	TRBD2	TRBV7-2	TGTGCCAGCAGCTCAGGGACTAGCGGGAGGGCAGAGTACTTC	CASSSGTSGRAEYF
NA	TRBJ1-1	NA	TRBV19	TGTGCCAGTAGTCTAACGTCTTGGACAACTGAAGCTTTCTTT	CASSLTSWTTEAFF
few	TRBJ2-2	NA	TRBV7-9	TGTGCCAGCAGCGGGTATCGGGGCCTGGAGACCGGGGAGCTGTTTTTT	CASSGYRGLETGELFF
NA	TRBJ2-1	TRBD2	TRBV20-1	TGCAGTGCTCTCCCCCGGCTAGCGGGGGTTCGTGGTGAGCAGTTCTTC	CSALPRLAGVRGEQFF
many	TRBJ1-5	NA	TRBV12-3/TRBV12-4	TGTGCCAGCAGTTTATCCCAGGGCCACCGCAATCAGCCCCAGCATTTT	CASSLSQGHRNQPQHF
NA	TRBJ1-1	NA	TRBV25-1	TGTGCCAGCAGTGAATATACGATTCAGGGAAACACTGAAGCTTTCTTT	CASSEYTIQGNTEAFF
once	TRBJ1-5	NA	TRBV28	TGTGCCAGCAGCCCCGTGGGGGATGAAGTCAGACAGCCCCAGCATTTT	CASSPVGDEVRQPQHF
NA	TRBJ2-5	NA	TRBV2	TGTGCCAGCAGCCCGGACAAAACGACCCAGTACTTC	CASSPDKTTQYF
NA	TRBJ2-5	NA	TRBV12-3/TRBV12-4	TGTGCCAGCAGTTCCGGACAAGGAAATTGGACCCAGTACTTC	CASSSGQGNWTQYF
few	TRBJ1-4	NA	TRBV5-1	TGCGCCAGCAGCGACACACGACAGAATAATGAAAAACTGTTTTTT	CASSDTRQNNEKLFF
few	TRBJ1-3	NA	TRBV20-1	TGCAGTGCTGTTGGACGGGGCTCTGGAAACACCATATATTTT	CSAVGRGSGNTIYF
NA	TRBJ2-5	TRBD2	TRBV20-1	TGCAGCCCACGGGGGGGCCGGGAGACCCAGTACTTC	CSPRGGRETQYF
NA	TRBJ1-2	TRBD1	TRBV7-8	TGTGCCAGCAGCTTAGGACTACTTCTGGGACAGGAAAACTATGGCTACACCTTC	CASSLGLLLGQENYGYTF
few	TRBJ1-1	NA	TRBV6-2/TRBV6-3	TGTGCCAGCAGTTACTCGGGGCCGCAGCTTGAAGCTTTCTTT	CASSYSGPQLEAFF
NA	TRBJ1-1	NA	TRBV11-1	TGTGCCAGCAGCCCTCTGCCAGGACGGATGAACACTGAAGCTTTCTTT	CASSPLPGRMNTEAFF
NA	TRBJ1-4	NA	TRBV11-1	TGTGCCAGCAGTGGTCGGGTCTCAACTAATGAAAAACTGTTTTTT	CASSGRVSTNEKLFF
once	TRBJ1-2	NA	TRBV7-3	TGTGCCAGCAGCTTACGCAACCGACCGAAAGGCTCTAACTATGGCTACACCTTC	CASSLRNRPKGSNYGYTF
NA	TRBJ1-1	TRBD1	TRBV24-1	TGTGCCTTCCCGTCACGGTACAGGGGCTTTGGGCCCACTGAAGCTTTCTTT	CAFPSRYRGFGPTEAFF
NA	TRBJ1-2	NA	TRBV29-1	TGCAGCGTTGCACCTCAGGGGCCCCGGGAGGACTACACCTTC	CSVAPQGPREDYTF
NA	TRBJ2-7	NA	TRBV20-1	TGCAGTGCTAGAGATCCAGGACCTTATTACGAGCAGTACTTC	CSARDPGPYYEQYF
few	TRBJ2-5	NA	TRBV20-1	TGCAGCACGTTAAAGGGGGGTAAAGAGACCCAGTACTTC	CSTLKGGKETQYF
few	TRBJ1-1	TRBD1	TRBV28	TGTGCCAGCAGTTACTGGACAGGGACCATGAACACTGAAGCTTTCTTT	CASSYWTGTMNTEAFF
NA	TRBJ2-7	NA	TRBV5-6	TGTGCCAGCAGCTCCGGACCTTCGAGCTCCTACGAGCAGTACTTC	CASSSGPSSSYEQYF
NA	TRBJ1-5	TRBD1	TRBV28	TGTGCCAGCACCCAGACCGGGACAGGGTTTAGCAATCAGCCCCAGCATTTT	CASTQTGTGFSNQPQHF
NA	TRBJ2-3	NA	TRBV3-1	TGTGCCAGCAGCCGGACCCGTGGTACGCAGTATTTT	CASSRTRGTQYF
NA	TRBJ2-2	NA	TRBV11-1	TGTGCCAGCAGCCCAAGGTTTCCACGGAACACCGGGGAGCTGTTTTTT	CASSPRFPRNTGELFF
NA	TRBJ1-5	TRBD1	TRBV20-1	TGCAGTGCTAGTTTTAGGACAGGGGGCCGACAGCCCCAGCATTTT	CSASFRTGGRQPQHF
NA	TRBJ1-4	NA	TRBV6-1	TGTGCCAGCAGTGAACTCGGGGCTGAAAAACTGTTTTTT	CASSELGAEKLFF